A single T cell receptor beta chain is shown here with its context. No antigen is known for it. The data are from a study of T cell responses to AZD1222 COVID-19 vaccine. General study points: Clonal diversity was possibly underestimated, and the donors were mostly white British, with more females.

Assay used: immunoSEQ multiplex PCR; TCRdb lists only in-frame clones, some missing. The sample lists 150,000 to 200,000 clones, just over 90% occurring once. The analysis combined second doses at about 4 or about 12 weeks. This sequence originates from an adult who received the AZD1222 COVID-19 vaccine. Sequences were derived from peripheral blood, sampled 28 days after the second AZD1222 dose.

CDR3 DNA: TGTGCCAGCAGCTTCGGAGCGAACACTGAAGCTTTCTTT. Protein sequence: CASSFGANTEAFF. V is TRBV7-2 and J is TRBJ1-1, with D hard to call. V was clipped by 3 bases and J by 1 base, with 6 bases between them. The CDR3 spans 13 residues. CDR1 and CDR2 from the germline V gene are SGHTA and FQGNSA. Supplemented by reference TRBV7-2 and TRBJ1-1, the full variable domain reads GAGVSQSPSNKVTEKGKDVELRCDPISGHTALYWYRQSLGQGLEFLIYFQGNSAPDKSGLPSDRFSAERTGGSVSTLTIQRTQQEDSAVYLCASSFGANTEAFFGQGTRLTVV.